Presented here are 28 T cell receptor beta chains from one specimen sequenced in a study of cytomegalovirus exposure and HLA in healthy donors. Both 60 Vbeta primers and 13 Jbeta primers went into the PCR. Some clones are missing from TCRdb's copy, which holds only in-frame ones; the method was immunoSEQ multiplex PCR. The sample holds 120,000 to 150,000 clones; around three quarters are singletons and the top ten take about 6.7%. The sequencing input was PBMCs. All receptors come from a woman aged 40 to 55 in good health and CMV-seropositive.

V usage is TRBV5-1 and J usage is TRBJ2-5; 11 bases match TRBD2. CDR3 length: 17 amino acids. CDR1 and CDR2 (germline): SGHRS, YFSETQ. V lost 0 bases to trimming and J lost 5 bases; unmatched junction nucleotides: 9. The chain's CDR3 is CASSLESSGGLGETQYF. In DNA form, the CDR3 reads TGCGCCAGCAGCTTGGAATCTAGCGGGGGGCTGGGGGAGACCCAGTACTTC.

J is TRBJ1-1 and V is TRBV4-1; D remains unclear. This CDR3 is built from 13 residues. V lost 1 base to trimming and J lost 4 bases, with 7 bases between them. The germline V gene encodes CDR1 MGHRA and CDR2 YSYEKL. CDR3 DNA: TGCGCCAGCAGCCAAGGTGCAGGCACTGAAGCTTTCTTT. Translating it yields CASSQGAGTEAFF.

This clone occurred once. The chain uses TRBV7-3 and TRBJ2-1; the D gene is possibly TRBD2 (7 bases). This CDR3 region has 12 residues. V was trimmed by 6 bases and J by 7 bases, leaving 10 bases between them. Germline-derived CDR1 and CDR2 are SGHTA and FQGTGA. The CDR3 DNA reads as TGTGCCAGCAGGGGGGGGACAAATGAGCAGTTCTTC. Translated: CASRGGTNEQFF. The variable domain in full, with the rest retrieved from reference TRBV7-3 and TRBJ2-1, is GAGVSQTPSNKVTEKGKYVELRCDPISGHTALYWYRQSLGQGPEFLIYFQGTGAADDSGLPNDRFFAVRPEGSVSTLKIQRTERGDSAVYLCASRGGTNEQFFGPGTRLTVL.

The rearrangement links TRBV28 to TRBJ1-6; D might be TRBD1 (5 bases). The V and J ends lost 4 bases and 7 bases respectively, with 11 bases between them. CDR3 length: 14 residues. CDR1 and CDR2 from the germline V gene are MDHEN and SYDVKM. The CDR3 DNA reads as TGTGCCAGCAGTTCTATCGCAGGGAATTCACCCCTCCACTTT. Translated: CASSSIAGNSPLHF.

This chain links TRBV6-4 with TRBJ1-2; D might be TRBD1 (6 bases). Germline assignment: CDR1 MRHNA and CDR2 SNTAGT. V was pared by 4 bases and J by 7 bases, with 13 bases between. The CDR3 spans 13 residues. The CDR3 sequence: CASSATGIGGYTF. In nucleotides, the CDR3 is TGTGCCAGCAGTGCCACAGGGATCGGTGGCTACACCTTC.

This chain links TRBV4-2 with TRBJ1-5, with 7 bases lining up with TRBD1. CDR3 size: 15 residues. The germline gives CDR1 LGHNA, CDR2 YNFKEQ. V was pared by 0 bases and J by 4 bases, with 3 bases of the junction left unmatched. As DNA, the CDR3 is TGTGCCAGCAGCCAAGATGGGGACAGTAATCAGCCCCAGCATTTT. Its translation: CASSQDGDSNQPQHF.

The chain employs TRBV6-5 and TRBJ2-1; TRBD1 matches 8 bases. V lost 5 bases to trimming and J lost 12 bases; unmatched junction nucleotides: 3. From germline, CDR1 is MNHEY and CDR2 SVGAGI. CDR3 length: 11 amino acids. CDR3 residues: CASSMTGVQFF. CDR3 nucleotide sequence: TGTGCCAGCAGTATGACAGGGGTGCAGTTCTTC.

This clone was seen more than once but under ten times. The gene calls are TRBV5-5 and TRBJ1-1; no definite D call. CDR3 length equals 12 residues. The V end lost 0 bases, the J end lost 8 bases, and 8 bases lay between the germline ends. Germline assignment: CDR1 SGHKS and CDR2 YYEKEE (reference sequence). CDR3 in amino acids: CASSLDWEEAFF. CDR3 DNA sequence: TGTGCCAGCAGCTTGGATTGGGAGGAAGCTTTCTTT.

The V and J genes are TRBV2 and TRBJ1-1, with D uncertain. V lost 4 bases and J 1 base, leaving 10 bases between the germline ends. Germline V lookup: CDR1 SNHLY, CDR2 FYNNEI. CDR3 length equals 14 residues. CDR3 sequence (DNA): TGTGCCAGCAGTGCGGTTCTAACGAACACTGAAGCTTTCTTT. Its protein is CASSAVLTNTEAFF.

This chain uses TRBV29-1 with TRBJ1-5; 7 bases agree with TRBD1. CDR1 is SQVTM and CDR2 is ANQGSEA in the germline V gene. CDR3 length equals 17 residues. With 6 bases clipped from V and 0 bases from J, the junction kept 14 bases outside the gene matches. CDR3 nucleotides: TGCAGCGTGAGGGATAGTACAGGGGACGGTAGCAATCAGCCCCAGCATTTT. Its protein product is CSVRDSTGDGSNQPQHF.

The V call is TRBV2, the J call TRBJ2-5; a possible D gene is TRBD2 (7 bases). This CDR3 has 17 residues. Looked up from germline, CDR1 is SNHLY and CDR2 is FYNNEI. V was clipped by 5 bases and J by 1 base, with 20 bases between them. Here the CDR3 reads CASSFGGPGIRQETQYF. The CDR3 region has the DNA TGTGCCAGCAGTTTCGGGGGGCCCGGAATACGCCAAGAGACCCAGTACTTC.

In this sample, this clone turned up a few times. Other DNA sequences in the same sample also yield this CDR3. The chain combines TRBV2 with TRBJ2-2; 8 nucleotides align to TRBD1. Germline assignment: CDR1 SNHLY and CDR2 FYNNEI. The CDR3 covers 13 residues. V trimming: 6 bases; J trimming: 6 bases; junction bases outside the gene matches: 3. The CDR3 is CASRDREAGELFF. In nucleotides, the CDR3 is TGTGCCAGCAGGGACAGGGAGGCCGGGGAGCTGTTTTTT.

The chain is built from TRBV2 and TRBJ2-1, with 11 bases aligning to TRBD2. CDR1 and CDR2 (germline): SNHLY, FYNNEI. Trimming cost V 6 bases and J 9 bases; bases outside gene matches: 16. The length of the CDR3 is 17 residues. The CDR3 sequence is CASRPISGGAFWGEQFF. The CDR3 nucleotides read TGTGCCAGCAGACCCATTAGCGGGGGGGCCTTTTGGGGTGAGCAGTTCTTC.

The gene calls are TRBV6-1 and TRBJ1-5; the match to TRBD1 covers 7 bases. The CDR3 is 16 residues long. Germline CDR1 is MNHNS and CDR2 is SASEGT. The ends lost 1 base at V and 4 bases at J; junction bases unmatched: 7. CDR3 sequence reads: CASSEDGSTGNQPQHF. The CDR3 DNA is TGTGCCAGCAGTGAAGATGGCTCGACAGGGAATCAGCCCCAGCATTTT.

This chain links TRBV5-1 with TRBJ2-7; the match to TRBD1 covers 8 bases. The V gene end was trimmed by 3 bases and the J gene end by 3 bases; junction bases not matched to a gene: 5. This CDR3 has 14 amino acids. Germline V gene data show CDR1 as SGHRS and CDR2 as YFSETQ. This chain's CDR3 is CASSSGTGYYEQYF. CDR3 nucleotide sequence: TGCGCCAGCAGCTCCGGGACAGGTTACTACGAGCAGTACTTC.

The genes are TRBV4-1 and TRBJ1-5; D may be TRBD1 (6 bases). V lost 4 bases, J lost 3 bases, and 16 bases lay in between. Per germline, CDR1 MGHRA and CDR2 YSYEKL. The CDR3 is 16 residues long. The CDR3 bases are TGCGCCAGCAGCCCACTTCGGGGGGGGCTCAATCAGCCCCAGCATTTT. This encodes CASSPLRGGLNQPQHF.

The chain carries TRBV5-4 and TRBJ2-3; maybe TRBD1 (6 bases). V gave up 0 bases and J gave up 1 base, with 21 bases separating them. Per germline, CDR1 SGHNT and CDR2 YYREEE (reference sequence). The CDR3 length is 19 residues. The chain's CDR3 is CASSLANRWGHPGTDTQYF. Written as DNA, the CDR3 is TGTGCCAGCAGCTTGGCAAATAGGTGGGGACATCCAGGCACAGATACGCAGTATTTT.

The chain is built from TRBV2 and TRBJ2-2; TRBD1 might be the D (5 bases). The CDR3 is 13 amino acids. The V and J ends lost 1 base and 6 bases respectively, with 6 bases between them. The germline V gene encodes CDR1 SNHLY and CDR2 FYNNEI. Here the CDR3 DNA reads TGTGCCAGCAGTGAAGGCAGGGCCGGGGAGCTGTTTTTT. It codes for CASSEGRAGELFF.

The genes are TRBV7-6 and TRBJ1-1; possible D gene TRBD1, 6 bases. The length of the CDR3 is 13 residues. V was pared by 6 bases and J by 4 bases, with 12 bases between. Germline V gene sequence: CDR1 SGHVS, CDR2 FNYEAQ. DNA of the CDR3: TGTGCCAGCAGACAGGGTCTCGGCACTGAAGCTTTCTTT. Residues: CASRQGLGTEAFF.

The chain employs TRBV7-2 and TRBJ1-1; the D gene is possibly TRBD1 (5 bases). CDR1 SGHTA and CDR2 FQGNSA come from the germline V gene. The CDR3 is 17 amino acids. V shed 1 base and J shed 0 bases, with 15 bases lying between them. CDR3 sequence (DNA): TGTGCCAGCAGCTTAGTCGCGGTCGGGGGGGTGAACACTGAAGCTTTCTTT. Translating it yields CASSLVAVGGVNTEAFF.

The V and J genes are TRBV19 and TRBJ2-5; tentative D call: TRBD2 (7 bases). The CDR3 runs 15 residues. Trimming took off 3 bases at V and 4 bases at J, with 15 bases between the two ends. CDR1 is LNHDA and CDR2 is SQIVND in the germline V gene (reference sequence). CDR3 bases: TGTGCCAGTAGTATCTCGGGGGGCGTGGGAGAGACCCAGTACTTC. It yields the protein CASSISGGVGETQYF.

The chain joins TRBV28 to TRBJ2-2, with TRBD2 matching 9 bases. In germline, CDR1 is MDHEN, CDR2 SYDVKM. The ends lost 2 bases at V and 2 bases at J; junction bases unmatched: 6. The CDR3 totals 17 residues. CDR3 in DNA: TGTGCCAGCAGTTTAGGTCAGCGGGGGGTCAACACCGGGGAGCTGTTTTTT. As protein: CASSLGQRGVNTGELFF.

The table lists this clone with a few counts. The rearrangement joins TRBV2 to TRBJ2-3; the match to TRBD2 covers 11 bases. The CDR3 loop spans 15 amino acids. The germline gives CDR1 SNHLY, CDR2 FYNNEI. The V gene end was trimmed by 7 bases and the J gene end by 4 bases; junction bases not matched to a gene: 7. The CDR3 loop reads CASTGFSGGADTQYF. CDR3 nucleotides: TGTGCCAGCACAGGGTTTAGCGGGGGGGCAGATACGCAGTATTTT.

The chain recombines TRBV18 with TRBJ1-6, with 7 bases matching TRBD1. This CDR3 spans 18 amino acids. Germline V gene lookup returns CDR1 KGHSH and CDR2 LQKENI. The J segment lost 5 bases and the V segment lost 3 bases, leaving 13 bases of the junction unmatched. Here the CDR3 DNA reads TGTGCCAGCTCACCGCGGAACATTCTCGGGACAGATAATTCACCCCTCCACTTT. This sequence encodes CASSPRNILGTDNSPLHF. Variable domain in full (rest from reference TRBV18 and TRBJ1-6): NAGVMQNPRHLVRRRGQEARLRCSPMKGHSHVYWYRQLPEEGLKFMVYLQKENIIDESGMPKERFSAEFPKEGPSILRIQQVVRGDSAAYFCASSPRNILGTDNSPLHFGNGTRLTVT.

The CDR3 spells CASMADRGYEQYF. CDR3 coding DNA: TGTGCCAGCATGGCGGACCGGGGCTACGAGCAGTACTTC. The chain links TRBV2 to TRBJ2-7, with TRBD2 as a possible D gene (5 bases). There are 13 residues in the CDR3. V was pared by 7 bases and J by 3 bases, with 13 bases between. Germline V gives CDR1 SNHLY, CDR2 FYNNEI.

This clone turned up a few times. One end of the junction does not line up with germline, which may come from a read error. The chain is built from TRBV19 and TRBJ1-2; possibly TRBD1 for D (6 bases). From germline, CDR1 is LNHDA and CDR2 SQIVND (reference sequence). The CDR3 is made up of 14 amino acids. CDR3 protein: CASNIQGIINGYTF. The CDR3 region has the DNA TGTGCCAGTAATATACAGGGCATCATTAATGGCTACACCTTC.

V is TRBV7-3 and J is TRBJ2-1; tentatively, D is TRBD1 (6 bases). Germline V gene lookup returns CDR1 SGHTA and CDR2 FQGTGA. V gave up 1 base and J gave up 8 bases, with 15 bases separating them. There are 15 residues in the CDR3. CDR3 DNA: TGTGCCAGCAGCTTAATAGGTTTACAGGGCTATGAGCAGTTCTTC. This translates into CASSLIGLQGYEQFF. Together with reference TRBV7-3 and TRBJ2-1, the CDR3 gives the full variable domain: GAGVSQTPSNKVTEKGKYVELRCDPISGHTALYWYRQSLGQGPEFLIYFQGTGAADDSGLPNDRFFAVRPEGSVSTLKIQRTERGDSAVYLCASSLIGLQGYEQFFGPGTRLTVL.

This chain connects TRBV5-6 to TRBJ2-3, with 8 bases lining up with TRBD2. The CDR3 length is 16 residues. The V segment lost 3 bases and the J segment 2 bases; nucleotides outside the gene matches: 8. From germline, CDR1 is SGHDT and CDR2 YYEEEE. In DNA form, the CDR3 reads TGTGCCAGCAGCTGGGGTAGCGGGGAAGTCACAGATACGCAGTATTTT. Encoded protein: CASSWGSGEVTDTQYF.